The present TCR beta chain was sequenced within a study of metastatic and nonmetastatic thyroid tumors. Across the study: Blood and tumor or nodule tissue repertoires from malignant and benign thyroid patients were compared.

The sample holds many counts of this clone. Its antigen is not known. Study-wide points: It was reported that TCR beta diversity was significantly higher in malignant thyroid tumors than benign nodules, in blood and tumor.

TCRdb re-called clones from the PCR reads using MiXCR. The table lists tens of thousands of clones, 15% to 20% of them singletons. Patients were all untreated before their thyroid surgery. Trimming stripped 7 bases from V and 1 base from J, with 16 bases between. This CDR3 region has 15 residues. CDR1 and CDR2 from the germline V gene are SGHAT and FQNNGV. The clonotype originates from a male donor with papillary thyroid cancer or a benign thyroid nodule (not recorded which). Some clones in this sample may be carry-over from other donors' samples. The chain links TRBV11-2 to TRBJ1-1, with D perhaps matching TRBD1 (6 bases). Material for sequencing was blood. CDR3 region: CASTPVKGGNTEAFF. DNA for the CDR3: TGTGCCAGCACCCCTGTGAAGGGGGGGAACACTGAAGCTTTCTTT.